These T cell receptor beta chains were read from a single sample in a study of Ad26.COV2.S vaccination and SARS-CoV-2 variants. Generated by immunoSEQ multiplex PCR, the TCRdb table keeps only in-frame clones and is missing some. Among about 350,000 clones listed, roughly 90% were seen once. The source material was peripheral blood, sampled in a trial of Ad26.COV2.S vaccine versus placebo. These receptors originate from a person aged 18-60 years who received the Ad26.COV2.S COVID-19 vaccine or a placebo. Each CDR3 is given with its conserved first and last residue. A D gene is named only where the DNA matches it firmly. Only some rows state a clone size, as once, few, many or a class for expanded clones.

v_call: TRBV19; j_call: TRBJ1-5; clone_size: -; d_call: -; cdr3_length: 14; cdr3_aa: CASSSRQANQPQHF; cdr3_nt: TGTGCCAGTAGTAGTAGACAGGCTAATCAGCCCCAGCATTTT
v_call: TRBV25-1; j_call: TRBJ1-4; clone_size: -; d_call: -; cdr3_length: 15; cdr3_aa: CASSDEGGPNEKLFF; cdr3_nt: TGTGCCAGCAGTGACGAGGGAGGGCCTAATGAAAAACTGTTTTTT
v_call: TRBV7-9; j_call: TRBJ2-7; clone_size: -; d_call: TRBD2; cdr3_length: 15; cdr3_aa: CASSRFSGSPHEQYF; cdr3_nt: TGTGCCAGCAGCCGATTTAGCGGGAGCCCCCACGAGCAGTACTTC
v_call: TRBV7-2; j_call: TRBJ2-5; clone_size: -; d_call: -; cdr3_length: 12; cdr3_aa: CASSAGAGTQYF; cdr3_nt: TGTGCCAGCAGCGCTGGTGCGGGGACCCAGTACTTC
v_call: TRBV5-5; j_call: TRBJ1-3; clone_size: -; d_call: -; cdr3_length: 15; cdr3_aa: CASSQGHAIGNTIYF; cdr3_nt: TGTGCCAGCAGCCAGGGACACGCAATAGGAAACACCATATATTTT
v_call: TRBV10-3; j_call: TRBJ1-6; clone_size: once; d_call: -; cdr3_length: 15; cdr3_aa: CAISEPGPNNSPLHF; cdr3_nt: TGTGCCATCAGTGAACCCGGGCCCAATAATTCACCCCTCCACTTT
v_call: TRBV7-9; j_call: TRBJ1-1; clone_size: -; d_call: -; cdr3_length: 14; cdr3_aa: CASSLVIGGTEAFF; cdr3_nt: TGTGCCAGCAGCTTAGTGATCGGGGGGACTGAAGCTTTCTTT
v_call: TRBV5-1; j_call: TRBJ2-2; clone_size: -; d_call: -; cdr3_length: 15; cdr3_aa: CASSLDGRWTGELFF; cdr3_nt: TGCGCCAGCAGCTTGGACGGGAGATGGACCGGGGAGCTGTTTTTT
v_call: TRBV10-1; j_call: TRBJ2-7; clone_size: -; d_call: -; cdr3_length: 13; cdr3_aa: CASRGDTLGEQYF; cdr3_nt: TGCGCCAGCAGGGGAGACACCCTCGGCGAGCAGTACTTC
v_call: TRBV6-2/TRBV6-3; j_call: TRBJ1-6; clone_size: -; d_call: -; cdr3_length: 14; cdr3_aa: CASSPRSYNSPLHF; cdr3_nt: TGTGCCAGCAGCCCGCGGTCCTATAATTCACCCCTCCACTTT
v_call: TRBV12-5; j_call: TRBJ2-7; clone_size: once; d_call: TRBD1; cdr3_length: 14; cdr3_aa: CAKLRDSLSYEQYF; cdr3_nt: TGTGCTAAACTGAGGGACAGCTTGTCCTACGAGCAGTACTTC
v_call: TRBV2; j_call: TRBJ1-5; clone_size: few; d_call: TRBD1; cdr3_length: 13; cdr3_aa: CASRGQDNQPQHF; cdr3_nt: TGTGCCAGCAGGGGACAGGACAATCAGCCCCAGCATTTT
v_call: TRBV4-2; j_call: TRBJ2-7; clone_size: -; d_call: TRBD2; cdr3_length: 15; cdr3_aa: CASSQGASGTYEQYF; cdr3_nt: TGTGCCAGCAGCCAAGGGGCTAGCGGGACGTACGAGCAGTACTTC
v_call: TRBV23-1; j_call: TRBJ2-7; clone_size: -; d_call: TRBD1; cdr3_length: 16; cdr3_aa: CASSRLGQGCSYEQYF; cdr3_nt: TGCGCCAGCAGTCGCCTGGGACAGGGATGTTCCTACGAGCAGTACTTC
v_call: TRBV18; j_call: TRBJ2-7; clone_size: few; d_call: -; cdr3_length: 13; cdr3_aa: CASSPMNSNEQYF; cdr3_nt: TGTGCCAGCTCACCAATGAATAGTAACGAGCAGTACTTC
v_call: TRBV28; j_call: TRBJ2-6; clone_size: -; d_call: -; cdr3_length: 17; cdr3_aa: CASSPPPRPTGANVLTF; cdr3_nt: TGTGCCAGCAGTCCCCCCCCGCGGCCGACTGGGGCCAACGTCCTGACTTTC
v_call: TRBV7-8; j_call: TRBJ1-5; clone_size: -; d_call: -; cdr3_length: 19; cdr3_aa: CASSLSAQDPSTTRRLQHF; cdr3_nt: TGTGCCAGCAGCTTAAGTGCCCAGGACCCTTCTACCACGCGGCGGCTCCAGCATTTT